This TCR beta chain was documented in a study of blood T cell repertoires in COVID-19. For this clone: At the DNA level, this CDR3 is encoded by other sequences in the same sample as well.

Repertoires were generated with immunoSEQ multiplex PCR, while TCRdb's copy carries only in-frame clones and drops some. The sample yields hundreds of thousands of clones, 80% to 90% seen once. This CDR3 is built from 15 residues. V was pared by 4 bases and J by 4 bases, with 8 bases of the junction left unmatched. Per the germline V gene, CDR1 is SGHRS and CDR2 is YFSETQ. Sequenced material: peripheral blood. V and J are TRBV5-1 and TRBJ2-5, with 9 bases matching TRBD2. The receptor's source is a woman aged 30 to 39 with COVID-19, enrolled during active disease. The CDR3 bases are TGCGCCAGCAGCCTGGCTAGCGGGGACACAGAGACCCAGTACTTC. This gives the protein CASSLASGDTETQYF.